Listed below are T cell receptor beta chains from one sample, sequenced in a study of T cells in Graves' hyperthyroidism and ophthalmopathy. TCRdb re-analysed the multiplex PCR reads in MiXCR, keeping a single row per CDR3 protein. This table holds approximately 610,000 distinct CDR3 sequences, over 15% found once. Sequenced sample: blood. The source of these receptors is a woman under 30 with Graves' hyperthyroidism. The CDR3 runs from the conserved cysteine through the conserved F or W. D genes are given only for firm matches. A clone size is listed for some rows: how often the clone was seen (once, few, many), or a class if it is expanded.

clone_size d_call j_call v_call cdr3_length cdr3_nt cdr3_aa
few NA TRBJ1-2 TRBV5-4 14 TGTGCCAGCAGCTTGCGAAATGGGGACTATGGCTACACCTTC CASSLRNGDYGYTF
NA TRBD2 TRBJ2-2 TRBV7-6 20 TGTGCCAGCAGCTTAGCGCCGGGACTAGCGGGGGGGCCTATCACCGGGGAGCTGTTTTTT CASSLAPGLAGGPITGELFF
many TRBD2 TRBJ2-7 TRBV12-3/TRBV12-4 13 TGTGCCAGCAGCCTAGCGGTAGCCTACGAGCAGTACTTC CASSLAVAYEQYF
NA TRBD2 TRBJ2-2 TRBV6-1 15 TGTGCCAGCATCCCCCTAGCGGGAGTAGCCGGGGAGCTGTTTTTT CASIPLAGVAGELFF
NA TRBD1 TRBJ1-6 TRBV20-1 14 TGCAGTGCTAGCCAGGGGGCTGCTAATTCACCCCTCCACTTT CSASQGAANSPLHF
NA TRBD2 TRBJ2-5 TRBV12-3/TRBV12-4 15 TGTGCCAGCAGCCGAGAGACTAGCGGGGAAGAGACCCAGTACTTC CASSRETSGEETQYF
few NA TRBJ2-2 TRBV11-1 15 TGTGCCAGCAGCTTGGGAGAGACACTAACCGGGGAGCTGTTTTTT CASSLGETLTGELFF
NA TRBD2 TRBJ2-7 TRBV6-1 14 TGTGCCAGCGGTGTGCCTAGCGGCACCTACGAGCAGTACTTC CASGVPSGTYEQYF
many TRBD1 TRBJ2-3 TRBV7-2 15 TGTGCCAGCAGCTTAATAGGGACAGGGGCAGATACGCAGTATTTT CASSLIGTGADTQYF
many NA TRBJ2-7 TRBV6-6 16 TGTGCCAGCAGTTACTCATCGGGAGCCCCTTCCTACGAGCAGTACTTC CASSYSSGAPSYEQYF
NA NA TRBJ2-5 TRBV20-1 13 TGCAGTGTTCCGGGACGCACTCAAGAGACCCAGTACTTC CSVPGRTQETQYF
NA NA TRBJ2-7 TRBV12-3/TRBV12-4 14 TGTGCCAGCAGTGAGGGCAGGGGTACCTACGAGCAGTACTTC CASSEGRGTYEQYF
NA NA TRBJ2-5 TRBV7-2 16 TGTGCCAGCAGCTTAGTGGGGGGGCGGTCCAGGGAGGCCCAGTACTTC CASSLVGGRSREAQYF
many TRBD1 TRBJ1-2 TRBV2 13 TGTGCCAGTAGACAGGGGCCAGCCTATGGCTACACCTTC CASRQGPAYGYTF
NA NA TRBJ1-4 TRBV6-1 15 TGTGCCAGCAGTGAAAGGACAGTTGGTCCTGAAAAACTGTTTTTT CASSERTVGPEKLFF
few NA TRBJ2-1 TRBV27 16 TGTGCCAGCAGTTTATCTGCGGACCGCCCTTACAATGAGCAGTTCTTC CASSLSADRPYNEQFF
many NA TRBJ1-2 TRBV18 15 TGTGCCAGCTCACCTACGACAGGTTCGGTCTATGGCTACACCTTC CASSPTTGSVYGYTF
NA TRBD2 TRBJ2-1 TRBV18 16 TGTGCCAGCTCACCGAAAGCGGGAGGGCTATACAATGAGCAGTTCTTC CASSPKAGGLYNEQFF
few NA TRBJ2-1 TRBV19 17 TGTGCCAGTCGGACCATCGAGACGGAAAGCTCCTACAATGAGCAGTTCTTC CASRTIETESSYNEQFF
few NA TRBJ2-7 TRBV11-2 13 TGTGCCAGCAGTTATGCGAGGGACTACGAGCAGTACTTC CASSYARDYEQYF
few TRBD2 TRBJ2-3 TRBV28 16 TGTGCCAGCAGTTTCCTATTAGCGGGAGCTTATGATACGCAGTATTTT CASSFLLAGAYDTQYF
NA NA TRBJ1-5 TRBV6-2/TRBV6-3 14 TGTGCCAGCAGTTCGCGACCCAGAACAGATACGCAGCATTTT CASSSRPRTDTQHF
NA NA TRBJ1-2 TRBV6-1 13 TGTGCCAGCAGTCAAAAGACAATCTATGGCTACACCTTC CASSQKTIYGYTF
NA NA TRBJ1-2 TRBV28 13 TGTGCCAGCAGCCCCCCCACCTGGGGGGGCTACACCTTC CASSPPTWGGYTF
NA TRBD2 TRBJ2-3 TRBV20-1 17 TGCAGTGCTAGAGATAAAGCGGGGGGGAATATAAGAGATACGCAGTATTTT CSARDKAGGNIRDTQYF
few NA TRBJ2-2 TRBV6-1 13 TGTGCCAGCAGAATTGACCGGGGGGGGGAGCTGTTTTTT CASRIDRGGELFF
NA TRBD2 TRBJ2-3 TRBV14 17 TGTGCCAGCAGCCAAGCGACCGGGACTAGCATTGTAGATACGCAGTATTTT CASSQATGTSIVDTQYF
NA NA TRBJ2-1 TRBV12-5 16 TGTGCTAGTGGTTTGTCCCGGACTTTTTCCTACAATGAGCAGTTCTTC CASGLSRTFSYNEQFF